The entry below gives a single TCR beta chain sequence along with its context. Sequenced by immunoSEQ multiplex PCR; TCRdb stores in-frame clones only, minus some. The sample yields about 100,000 clones, 90% to 95% seen once. This entry is derived from a study of blood T cell repertoires in COVID-19. The CDR3 runs 15 residues. V lost 5 bases to trimming and J lost 1 base, with 14 bases between them. Germline-derived CDR1 and CDR2 are SGHTA and FQGNSA. The chain recombines TRBV7-2 with TRBJ1-1; D gene ambiguous. What was sequenced was peripheral blood. The receptor was isolated from a man aged 45-65 years with active COVID-19. CDR3 nucleotides: TGTGCCAGCAGCCTCGACAATTTTGGGAACACTGAAGCTTTCTTT. This sequence encodes CASSLDNFGNTEAFF.